These 11 T cell receptor beta chains originate from one sample sequenced in a study of blood T cell repertoires in COVID-19. Using immunoSEQ multiplex PCR, the repertoire was profiled, and TCRdb retains in-frame clones only, with some absent. The sample holds more than 90,000 clones; 85% are singletons and the top ten take 1.1% to 1.5%. The sequencing input was peripheral blood. Receptor source: a man aged 40-49 years with acute or convalescent COVID-19.

The chain recombines TRBV7-2 with TRBJ2-3; 13 nucleotides agree with TRBD2. J gave up 3 bases and V 1 base, and 4 bases lay outside the gene matches. Germline V gene lookup returns CDR1 SGHTA and CDR2 FQGNSA. The CDR3 covers 17 residues. The CDR3 reads CASSLGPLAGGTDTQYF. DNA of the CDR3: TGTGCCAGCAGCTTAGGGCCACTAGCGGGGGGGACAGATACGCAGTATTTT.

CDR3 protein: CASSPLNTSPLHF. CDR3 nucleotide sequence: TGTGCCAGCAGTCCCCTCAACACATCACCCCTCCACTTT. The chain links TRBV12-3 or TRBV12-4 to TRBJ1-6, with D unresolved. V lost 5 bases and J 10 bases, leaving 12 bases between the germline ends. The CDR3 spans 13 residues.

The J gene is TRBJ2-7, the V gene TRBV29-1; 9 nucleotides line up with TRBD1. V was pared by 6 bases and J by 4 bases, with 10 bases of the junction left unmatched. Germline CDR1 SQVTM, CDR2 ANQGSEA. The CDR3 has 14 residues. CDR3 nucleotide sequence: TGCAGCGTAGGGACAGGGCGGCGCGGTTACGAGCAGTACTTC. It codes for CSVGTGRRGYEQYF.

This rearrangement joins TRBV19 to TRBJ2-1, with a tentative D call TRBD2 (6 bases). Trimming took 5 bases from V and 8 from J, leaving 19 bases between them. In germline, CDR1 is LNHDA, CDR2 SQIVND (reference sequence). The CDR3 is 15 amino acids. CDR3 protein: CASSPRTLSGDEQFF. As DNA, the CDR3 is TGTGCCAGTAGTCCCCGGACATTGTCGGGAGATGAGCAGTTCTTC. Drawing the rest from reference TRBV19 and TRBJ2-1, the complete variable domain is DGGITQSPKYLFRKEGQNVTLSCEQNLNHDAMYWYRQDPGQGLRLIYYSQIVNDFQKGDIAEGYSVSREKKESFPLTVTSAQKNPTAFYLCASSPRTLSGDEQFFGPGTRLTVL.

The chain is built from TRBV6-5 and TRBJ1-5, with a tentative D call TRBD1 (6 bases). The V gene's germline CDR1 is MNHEY and CDR2 SVGAGI. The CDR3 spans 14 residues. Trimming pared 6 bases from V and 7 bases from J, leaving 16 bases between. CDR3 coding DNA: TGTGCCAGCAGAGCCAGGGAACAGGGACAGCCCCAGCATTTT. This encodes CASRAREQGQPQHF.

The chain links TRBV28 to TRBJ2-7, with 7 bases fitting TRBD2. Germline CDR1 reads MDHEN; CDR2 reads SYDVKM. J was trimmed by 6 bases and V by 3 bases; bases with no gene match: 5. CDR3 size: 13 residues. Here the CDR3 reads CASSLGGVGEQYF. CDR3 coding DNA: TGTGCCAGCAGTTTGGGGGGGGTTGGCGAGCAGTACTTC.

The chain combines TRBV7-2 with TRBJ1-1; D might be TRBD1 (6 bases). V lost 2 bases to trimming and J lost 5 bases, with 15 bases between them. The CDR3 has 15 residues. From germline, CDR1 is SGHTA and CDR2 FQGNSA. CDR3 nucleotide sequence: TGTGCCAGCAGCTTACGGTCTCAGGGGCTTACTGAAGCTTTCTTT. Encoded protein: CASSLRSQGLTEAFF.

CDR3 residues: CASSQPTSGNTEQFF. The CDR3 DNA reads as TGTGCCAGCAGCCAACCGACTAGCGGGAACACTGAGCAGTTCTTC. The chain combines TRBV14 with TRBJ2-1; 11 positions match TRBD2. Trimming cost V 2 bases and J 9 bases; bases outside gene matches: 6. The CDR3 is 15 residues long. CDR1 is SGHDN and CDR2 is FVKESK in the germline V gene.

As concerns this clone: A read error may produce the germline difference seen at one junction end. The chain combines TRBV7-7 with TRBJ2-5; D possibly corresponds to TRBD1 (5 bases). CDR1 SSHAT and CDR2 FNYEAQ come from the germline V gene (reference sequence). The CDR3 totals 13 residues. CDR3 DNA sequence: TGTGCTAGCAGCTTAGGGGTGCGGGAGACCCAGTACTTC. Translation gives CASSLGVRETQYF.

The chain links TRBV7-3 to TRBJ1-6; D is unclear. CDR1 is SGHTA and CDR2 is FQGTGA in the germline V gene. V lost 2 bases and J 7 bases, leaving 12 bases between the germline ends. The CDR3 spans 15 residues. The CDR3 coding sequence is TGTGCCAGCAGCTTAGTGAGGGTGGGCAATTCACCCCTCCACTTT. Its translation is CASSLVRVGNSPLHF. The whole variable domain, filled in from reference TRBV7-3 and TRBJ1-6, reads GAGVSQTPSNKVTEKGKYVELRCDPISGHTALYWYRQSLGQGPEFLIYFQGTGAADDSGLPNDRFFAVRPEGSVSTLKIQRTERGDSAVYLCASSLVRVGNSPLHFGNGTRLTVT.

The rearrangement joins TRBV4-3 to TRBJ2-3; 8 bases are a match to TRBD2. The CDR3 loop spans 16 amino acids. Germline V CDR1 and CDR2: LGHNA, YSLEER. Unmatched junction bases numbered 12, after V lost 4 bases and J lost 6 bases. This CDR3 reads CASSPRLAGSGDTQYF. The CDR3 bases are TGCGCCAGCAGCCCCCGTCTAGCGGGCAGCGGGGATACGCAGTATTTT.